This T cell receptor (beta chain) was retrieved from a study of T cell changes during pregnancy in multiple sclerosis. This CDR3 spans 15 amino acids. With V trimmed by 1 base and J by 7 bases, 10 bases remained unmatched. Germline V gene data show CDR1 as SGHAT and CDR2 as FQNNGV. The method was immunoSEQ multiplex PCR; TCRdb's version includes in-frame clones alone and lacks a portion of them. Altogether 100,000 to 130,000 clones are present, around 90% being singletons, with the ten largest covering 0.65% to 0.9%. This material consisted of peripheral blood, taken in the third trimester of pregnancy. The chain is built from TRBV11-2 and TRBJ2-7, with 7 bases that match TRBD1. This TCR derives from a female donor in good health, enrolled as a control in a pregnancy study. For the CDR3, the DNA is TGTGCCAGCAGCTTAGGACAGGGCGCCAGTCGAGAGCAGTACTTC. Its protein is CASSLGQGASREQYF.